The rows below give T cell receptor beta chains drawn from one sample of a study of blood T cells in healthy people across ages. TCRdb redid the calling of the 5' RACE reads with MiXCR, one entry per CDR3 protein. The sample contains 1.5 million to 2 million distinct CDR3 sequences, 49% of which appear only once. The sequenced sample was blood. The receptors were sampled from a woman aged 40 to 50 in good health. The CDR3 runs from the conserved cysteine through the conserved F or W.

j_call,v_call,cdr3_aa
TRBJ2-7,TRBV5-6,CASSLTGKAPYEQYF
TRBJ1-1,TRBV7-3,CASSLTADRHTEAFF
TRBJ1-2,TRBV25-1,CASSDLDFGFYGYTF
TRBJ2-1,TRBV27,CASRAHRDRVRNEQFF
TRBJ2-1,TRBV7-2,CASSLEAGQYNEQFF
TRBJ2-3,TRBV24-1,CATSDVSDRDTQYF
TRBJ2-7,TRBV6-1,CASSERGGIHEQYF
TRBJ1-2,TRBV28,CASGQFYGYTF
TRBJ2-1,TRBV3-1,CASSQDRGGGSYNEQFF
TRBJ1-4,TRBV4-1,CASSHPINPEKLFF
TRBJ2-7,TRBV20-1,CSASGLAGGLSSNEQYF
TRBJ2-7,TRBV7-9,CASSPVDRASYEQYF
TRBJ2-3,TRBV6-5,CAGSYSQARDTDTQYF
TRBJ1-6,TRBV5-1,CASSSGDPNSPLHF
TRBJ2-1,TRBV27,CASSLVKSIYNEQFF
TRBJ1-2,TRBV5-1,CASRSGGRLEGYTF
TRBJ1-1,TRBV25-1,CASSEGPDWTEAFF
TRBJ1-2,TRBV7-9,CASSQTGTGSDYGYTF
NA,TRBV29-1,CSDLAGEETQYF
TRBJ2-1,TRBV20-1,CSARKAGGYNEQFF
TRBJ2-3,TRBV6-2/TRBV6-3,CASSYPADGLAGGNTDTQYF
TRBJ2-5,TRBV24-1,CATSDPGGGETQYF
TRBJ2-5,TRBV7-8,CASSAGQYKETQYF
TRBJ2-7,TRBV6-2/TRBV6-3,CASSYFGLAGGKQYF
TRBJ2-7,TRBV6-2/TRBV6-3,CASSYRLAVTQYF
TRBJ1-2,TRBV12-3/TRBV12-4,CASRGQGAVSNYGYTF
TRBJ2-5,TRBV9,CASSVNTGSRETQYF
TRBJ2-5,TRBV7-2,CASSLVPNPEETQYF
TRBJ1-1,TRBV7-2,CASSRLAMMNTEAFF
TRBJ2-2,TRBV7-2,CASSLSRLAGGLHTGELFF
TRBJ2-5,TRBV5-1,CASTWGETQYF